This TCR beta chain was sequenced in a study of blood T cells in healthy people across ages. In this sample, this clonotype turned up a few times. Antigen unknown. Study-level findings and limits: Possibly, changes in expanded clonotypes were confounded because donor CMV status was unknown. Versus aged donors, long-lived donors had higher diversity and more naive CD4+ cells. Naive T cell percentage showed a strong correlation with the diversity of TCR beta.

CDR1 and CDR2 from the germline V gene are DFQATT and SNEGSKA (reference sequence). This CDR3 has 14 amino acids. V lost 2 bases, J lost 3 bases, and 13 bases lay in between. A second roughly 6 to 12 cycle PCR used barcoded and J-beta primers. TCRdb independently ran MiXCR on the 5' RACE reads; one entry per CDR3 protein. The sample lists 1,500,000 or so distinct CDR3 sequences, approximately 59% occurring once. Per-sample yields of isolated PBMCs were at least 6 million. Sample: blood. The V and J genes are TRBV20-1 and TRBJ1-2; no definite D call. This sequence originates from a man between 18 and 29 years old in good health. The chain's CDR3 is CSARSPSLDYGYTF. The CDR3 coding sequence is TGCAGTGCTAGATCCCCCTCTCTGGACTATGGCTACACCTTC.